The T cell receptor (beta chain) under discussion was sequenced for a study of shared clonotypes between healthy human individuals. Measured with immunoSEQ multiplex PCR; TCRdb has only the in-frame clones, and not every one. The profile shows fewer than 600,000 clones, about 85% of them singletons. The sample holds many counts of this clone. The sequence was obtained from a middle-aged woman in good health. Some clones in this sample may be carry-over from other donors' samples. The specimen was PBMCs.

The CDR3 nucleotides are TGTGCCAGCAGCTTAGACGGGACGAAGAGTGAAAAACTGTTTTTT. Amino acids: CASSLDGTKSEKLFF. The gene calls are TRBV7-9 and TRBJ1-4, with D possibly TRBD1 on 5 matching bases. The V end was cut by 1 base, the J end by 7 bases, with 13 bases between. The CDR3 runs to 15 residues. CDR1 is SEHNR, CDR2 FQNEAQ, per germline (reference sequence).